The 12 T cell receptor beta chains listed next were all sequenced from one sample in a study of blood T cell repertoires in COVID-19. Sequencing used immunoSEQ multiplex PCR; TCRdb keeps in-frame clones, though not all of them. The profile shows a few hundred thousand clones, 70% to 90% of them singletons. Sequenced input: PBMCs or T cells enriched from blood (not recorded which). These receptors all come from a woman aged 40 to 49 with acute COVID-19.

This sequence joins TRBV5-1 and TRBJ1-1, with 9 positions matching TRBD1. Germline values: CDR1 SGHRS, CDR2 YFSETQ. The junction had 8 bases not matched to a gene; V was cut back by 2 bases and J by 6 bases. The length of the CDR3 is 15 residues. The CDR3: CASSFSPGQGAEAFF. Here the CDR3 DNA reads TGCGCCAGCAGCTTCTCCCCGGGACAGGGCGCTGAAGCTTTCTTT.

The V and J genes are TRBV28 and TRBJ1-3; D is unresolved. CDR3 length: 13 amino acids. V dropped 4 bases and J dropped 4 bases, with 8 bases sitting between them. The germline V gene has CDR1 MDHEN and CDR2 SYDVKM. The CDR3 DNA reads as TGTGCCAGCAGTTCACATACCGGAAACACCATATATTTT. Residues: CASSSHTGNTIYF.

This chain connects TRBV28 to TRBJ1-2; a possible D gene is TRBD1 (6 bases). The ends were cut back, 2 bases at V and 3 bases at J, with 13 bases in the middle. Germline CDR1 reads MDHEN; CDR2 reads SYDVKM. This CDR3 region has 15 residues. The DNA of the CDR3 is TGTGCCAGCAGTTTAAGTAGGACAGCCTACTATGGCTACACCTTC. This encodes CASSLSRTAYYGYTF.

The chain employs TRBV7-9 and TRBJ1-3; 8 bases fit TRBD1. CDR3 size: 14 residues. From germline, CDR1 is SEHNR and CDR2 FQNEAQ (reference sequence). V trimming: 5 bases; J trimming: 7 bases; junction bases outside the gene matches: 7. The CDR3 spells CASSPRTGTNTIYF. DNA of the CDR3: TGTGCCAGCAGCCCAAGGACAGGGACGAACACCATATATTTT.

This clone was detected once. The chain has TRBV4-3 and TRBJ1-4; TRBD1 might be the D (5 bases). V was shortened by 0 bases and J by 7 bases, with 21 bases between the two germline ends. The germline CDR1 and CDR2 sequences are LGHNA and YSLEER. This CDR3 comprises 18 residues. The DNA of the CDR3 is TGCGCCAGCAGCCAAGATTCCCCAGGGTTGGGTGCTGGTGAAAAACTGTTTTTT. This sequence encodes CASSQDSPGLGAGEKLFF.

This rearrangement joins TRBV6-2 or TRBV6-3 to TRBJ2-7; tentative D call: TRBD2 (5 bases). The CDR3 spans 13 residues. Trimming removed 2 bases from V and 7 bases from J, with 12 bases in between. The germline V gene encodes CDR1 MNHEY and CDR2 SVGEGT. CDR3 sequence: CASSYPGSREQYF. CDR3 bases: TGTGCCAGCAGTTACCCGGGGTCGCGAGAGCAGTACTTC.

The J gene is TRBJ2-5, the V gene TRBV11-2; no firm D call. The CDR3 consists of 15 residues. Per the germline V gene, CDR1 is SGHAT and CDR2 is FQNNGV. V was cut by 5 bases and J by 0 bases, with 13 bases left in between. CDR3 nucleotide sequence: TGTGCCAGCAGCGGCACGAGAGCGAACCAAGAGACCCAGTACTTC. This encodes CASSGTRANQETQYF.

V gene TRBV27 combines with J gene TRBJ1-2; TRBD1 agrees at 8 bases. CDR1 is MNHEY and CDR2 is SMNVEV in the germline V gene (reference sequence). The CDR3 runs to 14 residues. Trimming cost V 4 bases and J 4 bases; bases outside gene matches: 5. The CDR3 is CASSSTTGAYGYTF. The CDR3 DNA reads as TGTGCCAGCAGTTCCACGACAGGGGCCTATGGCTACACCTTC.

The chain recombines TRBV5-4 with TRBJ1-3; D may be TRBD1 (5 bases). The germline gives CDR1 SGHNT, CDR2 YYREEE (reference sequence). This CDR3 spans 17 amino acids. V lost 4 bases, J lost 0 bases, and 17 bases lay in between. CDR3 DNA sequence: TGTGCCAGCAGCCCTAGGAGGGACCGCGACTCTGGAAACACCATATATTTT. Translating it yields CASSPRRDRDSGNTIYF.

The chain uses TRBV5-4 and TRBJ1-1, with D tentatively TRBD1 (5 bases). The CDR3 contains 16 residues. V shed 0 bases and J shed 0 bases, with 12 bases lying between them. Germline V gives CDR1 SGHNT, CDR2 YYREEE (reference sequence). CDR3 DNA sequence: TGTGCCAGCAGCTTGGAGGGCAGCAGGGTGAACACTGAAGCTTTCTTT. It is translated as CASSLEGSRVNTEAFF.

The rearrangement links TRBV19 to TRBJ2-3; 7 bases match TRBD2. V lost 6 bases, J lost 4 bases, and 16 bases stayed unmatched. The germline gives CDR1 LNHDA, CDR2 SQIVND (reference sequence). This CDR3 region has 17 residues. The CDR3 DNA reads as TGTGCCAGTAGCGAATCCCTGAGCGGGAATGGTGCAGATACGCAGTATTTT. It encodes CASSESLSGNGADTQYF. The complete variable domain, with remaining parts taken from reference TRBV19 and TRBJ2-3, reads DGGITQSPKYLFRKEGQNVTLSCEQNLNHDAMYWYRQDPGQGLRLIYYSQIVNDFQKGDIAEGYSVSREKKESFPLTVTSAQKNPTAFYLCASSESLSGNGADTQYFGPGTRLTVL.

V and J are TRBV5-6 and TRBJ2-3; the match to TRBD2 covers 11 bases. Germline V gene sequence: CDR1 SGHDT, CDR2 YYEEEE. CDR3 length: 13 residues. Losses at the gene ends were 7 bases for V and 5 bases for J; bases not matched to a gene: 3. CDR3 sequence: CASGLAGGDTQYF. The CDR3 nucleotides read TGTGCCAGCGGGCTAGCGGGAGGAGATACGCAGTATTTT.